This record looks at one T cell receptor (beta chain) sequence and its context. Its antigen is unknown. This specimen belongs to a study of cytomegalovirus exposure and HLA in healthy donors. Study-level results: Most TCR sequences were seen very rarely across donors, but some public TCRs occurred in many. The study labeled fewer than 200 TCR beta chains cytomegalovirus-associated. One later analysis, an examination of the approximately 130 validation repertoires, found that first-cohort TCR clusters tended to co-occur in them.

Clones were read by immunoSEQ multiplex PCR, and TCRdb kept only the in-frame ones, dropping some. The sample comprises 200,000 or so clones, roughly 82% of which are singletons, and approximately 7% rests with the top ten. The V gene's germline CDR1 is PRHDT and CDR2 FYEKMQ (reference sequence). This CDR3 has 14 residues. With 7 bases removed from V and 6 bases from J, the gap between germline ends came to 15 bases. The chain is built from TRBV13 and TRBJ2-2, with D possibly matching TRBD2 (5 bases). This receptor was identified in a man aged 18 to 35 in good health and CMV-seropositive. The sample taken for sequencing was PBMCs. CDR3: CASTPGIFAGELFF. CDR3 nucleotide sequence: TGTGCCAGCACCCCGGGGATCTTTGCCGGGGAGCTGTTTTTT. Supplemented by reference TRBV13 and TRBJ2-2, the full variable domain reads AAGVIQSPRHLIKEKRETATLKCYPIPRHDTVYWYQQGPGQDPQFLISFYEKMQSDKGSIPDRFSAQQFSDYHSELNMSSLELGDSALYFCASTPGIFAGELFFGEGSRLTVL.